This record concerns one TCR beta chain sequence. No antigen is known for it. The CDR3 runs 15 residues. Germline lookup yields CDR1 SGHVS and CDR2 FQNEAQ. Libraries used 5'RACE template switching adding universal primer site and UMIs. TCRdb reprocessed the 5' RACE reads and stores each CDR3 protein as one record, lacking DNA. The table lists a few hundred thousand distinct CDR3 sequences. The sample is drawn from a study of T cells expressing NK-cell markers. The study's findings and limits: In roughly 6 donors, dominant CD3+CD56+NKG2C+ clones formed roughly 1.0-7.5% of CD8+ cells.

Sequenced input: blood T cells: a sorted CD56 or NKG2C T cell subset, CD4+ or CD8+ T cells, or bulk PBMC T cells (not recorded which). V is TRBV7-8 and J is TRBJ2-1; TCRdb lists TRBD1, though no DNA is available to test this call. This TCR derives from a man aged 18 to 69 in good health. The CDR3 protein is CASSPWQASNNEQFF.